A selection of T cell receptor beta chains follows, all from one sample in a study of cytomegalovirus exposure and HLA in healthy donors. The table came from immunoSEQ multiplex PCR; TCRdb's copy has only in-frame clones and leaves some out. Its table lists fewer than 200,000 clones. Sequenced sample: PBMCs. The receptors were sampled from a woman aged 55-70 years in good health and CMV-seronegative. Each CDR3 is given with its conserved first and last residue. D genes are given only for firm matches.

J gene: TRBJ1-5
D gene: TRBD1
V gene: TRBV9
CDR3 protein: CASSVGGTGEHQPQHF
CDR3 DNA: TGTGCCAGCAGCGTAGGAGGTACAGGGGAGCATCAGCCCCAGCATTTT

J gene: TRBJ1-2
D gene: NA
V gene: TRBV15
CDR3 protein: CATTVIQGYGYTF
CDR3 DNA: TGTGCCACCACCGTTATCCAGGGTTATGGCTACACCTTC

J gene: TRBJ2-7
D gene: TRBD1
V gene: TRBV4-3
CDR3 protein: CASSQDIGQGVYEQYF
CDR3 DNA: TGCGCCAGCAGCCAAGATATAGGACAGGGTGTATACGAGCAGTACTTC

J gene: TRBJ1-1
D gene: NA
V gene: TRBV7-9
CDR3 protein: CASSRERGTEAFF
CDR3 DNA: TGTGCCAGCAGCCGGGAGAGGGGCACTGAAGCTTTCTTT

J gene: TRBJ2-7
D gene: TRBD1
V gene: TRBV10-3
CDR3 protein: CAITAGQGSYEQYF
CDR3 DNA: TGTGCCATCACCGCGGGACAGGGATCCTACGAGCAGTACTTC

J gene: TRBJ2-7
D gene: NA
V gene: TRBV29-1
CDR3 protein: CSVEALKEQGGNEQYF
CDR3 DNA: TGCAGCGTTGAGGCCCTGAAGGAACAGGGGGGGAACGAGCAGTACTTC

J gene: TRBJ2-5
D gene: TRBD2
V gene: TRBV10-3
CDR3 protein: CAISWTSGTQETQYF
CDR3 DNA: TGTGCCATCAGTTGGACTAGCGGCACCCAAGAGACCCAGTACTTC

J gene: TRBJ2-3
D gene: NA
V gene: TRBV14
CDR3 protein: CASSQNRPDTQYF
CDR3 DNA: TGTGCCAGCAGCCAAAACAGGCCAGATACGCAGTATTTT

J gene: TRBJ2-1
D gene: NA
V gene: TRBV7-3
CDR3 protein: CASSFWGGHEQFF
CDR3 DNA: TGTGCCAGCAGCTTTTGGGGGGGCCATGAGCAGTTCTTC

J gene: TRBJ1-1
D gene: NA
V gene: TRBV7-2
CDR3 protein: CASSADRWRSFF
CDR3 DNA: TGTGCCAGCAGCGCCGACAGGTGGCGATCTTTCTTT

J gene: TRBJ1-3
D gene: NA
V gene: TRBV2
CDR3 protein: CASRRDSGNTIYF
CDR3 DNA: TGTGCCAGCAGGCGAGACTCTGGAAACACCATATATTTT

J gene: TRBJ1-1
D gene: NA
V gene: TRBV2
CDR3 protein: CASRENRGEAFF
CDR3 DNA: TGTGCCAGCCGAGAGAATAGGGGTGAAGCTTTCTTT

J gene: TRBJ1-1
D gene: NA
V gene: TRBV18
CDR3 protein: CASSAGGDNTEAFF
CDR3 DNA: TGTGCCAGCTCAGCGGGAGGAGATAACACTGAAGCTTTCTTT

J gene: TRBJ1-5
D gene: TRBD1
V gene: TRBV19
CDR3 protein: CASSILGTGGRNQPQHF
CDR3 DNA: TGTGCCAGTAGTATATTGGGGACAGGGGGCCGCAATCAGCCCCAGCATTTT

J gene: TRBJ1-1
D gene: NA
V gene: TRBV7-9
CDR3 protein: CASSPGLWGNTEAFF
CDR3 DNA: TGTGCCAGCAGCCCAGGGCTTTGGGGGAACACTGAAGCTTTCTTT

J gene: TRBJ2-7
D gene: TRBD2
V gene: TRBV6-5
CDR3 protein: CASRRTSGSSYEQYF
CDR3 DNA: TGTGCCAGCCGGAGGACTAGCGGGAGCTCCTACGAGCAGTACTTC

J gene: TRBJ1-2
D gene: NA
V gene: TRBV11-3
CDR3 protein: CASSGGKGYTF
CDR3 DNA: TGTGCCAGCAGCGGGGGGAAGGGCTACACCTTC

J gene: TRBJ1-5
D gene: TRBD1
V gene: TRBV19
CDR3 protein: CASSPAPRQGEHF
CDR3 DNA: TGTGCCAGTAGTCCCGCCCCACGACAGGGAGAGCATTTT

J gene: TRBJ1-3
D gene: NA
V gene: TRBV5-1
CDR3 protein: CASSKDSRNTIYF
CDR3 DNA: TGCGCCAGCAGCAAGGACAGCAGAAACACCATATATTTT

J gene: TRBJ1-1
D gene: TRBD1
V gene: TRBV11-1
CDR3 protein: CASSPHRGRGTEAFF
CDR3 DNA: TGTGCCAGCAGCCCTCACAGGGGGCGCGGCACTGAAGCTTTCTTT

J gene: TRBJ1-2
D gene: NA
V gene: TRBV6-1
CDR3 protein: CASSAGLVAYGYTF
CDR3 DNA: TGTGCCAGCAGTGCCGGACTGGTTGCCTATGGCTACACCTTC

J gene: TRBJ2-7
D gene: NA
V gene: TRBV25-1
CDR3 protein: CASTKPTPYEQYF
CDR3 DNA: TGTGCCAGCACAAAGCCCACTCCCTACGAGCAGTACTTC

J gene: TRBJ1-6
D gene: NA
V gene: TRBV10-3
CDR3 protein: CAISVEPGDSPLHF
CDR3 DNA: TGTGCCATCAGTGTTGAGCCAGGGGATTCACCCCTCCACTTT

J gene: TRBJ2-1
D gene: TRBD1
V gene: TRBV6-5
CDR3 protein: CASSWTGTGDNEQFF
CDR3 DNA: TGTGCCAGCAGTTGGACCGGGACAGGGGACAATGAGCAGTTCTTC

J gene: TRBJ1-2
D gene: TRBD1
V gene: TRBV18
CDR3 protein: CASSPGTVNYGYTF
CDR3 DNA: TGTGCCAGCTCACCCGGGACAGTAAACTATGGCTACACCTTC

J gene: TRBJ1-1
D gene: NA
V gene: TRBV7-9
CDR3 protein: CASSLGSLGTEAFF
CDR3 DNA: TGTGCCAGCAGCTTAGGGAGTCTGGGCACTGAAGCTTTCTTT

J gene: TRBJ1-1
D gene: NA
V gene: TRBV7-2
CDR3 protein: CASSLELNTEAFF
CDR3 DNA: TGTGCCAGCAGCTTAGAGCTGAACACTGAAGCTTTCTTT

J gene: TRBJ2-7
D gene: NA
V gene: TRBV5-4
CDR3 protein: CASSLGTNSYEQYF
CDR3 DNA: TGTGCCAGCAGCTTGGGGACTAACTCCTACGAGCAGTACTTC

J gene: TRBJ1-3
D gene: NA
V gene: TRBV10-1
CDR3 protein: CASSEDRTISGNTIYF
CDR3 DNA: TGCGCCAGCAGTGAAGACAGGACCATCTCTGGAAACACCATATATTTT

J gene: TRBJ2-7
D gene: NA
V gene: TRBV6-5
CDR3 protein: CASSLFASSYEQYF
CDR3 DNA: TGTGCCAGCAGTTTGTTCGCTAGCTCCTACGAGCAGTACTTC

J gene: TRBJ1-2
D gene: TRBD1
V gene: TRBV6-6
CDR3 protein: CASSYGQANYGYTF
CDR3 DNA: TGTGCCAGCAGTTACGGACAGGCCAACTATGGCTACACCTTC

J gene: TRBJ1-2
D gene: NA
V gene: TRBV6-6
CDR3 protein: CASTAGMDYGYTF
CDR3 DNA: TGTGCCAGCACGGCAGGGATGGATTATGGCTACACCTTC

J gene: TRBJ1-1
D gene: NA
V gene: TRBV4-3
CDR3 protein: CASSQDWEGVRNTEAFF
CDR3 DNA: TGCGCCAGCAGCCAAGATTGGGAGGGAGTGAGGAACACTGAAGCTTTCTTT

J gene: TRBJ1-1
D gene: NA
V gene: TRBV5-1
CDR3 protein: CASSLRGVEAFF
CDR3 DNA: TGCGCCAGCAGCTTGCGGGGGGTAGAAGCTTTCTTT

J gene: TRBJ1-2
D gene: NA
V gene: TRBV29-1
CDR3 protein: CSVEKQGNGYTF
CDR3 DNA: TGCAGCGTTGAAAAACAGGGAAACGGCTACACCTTC

J gene: TRBJ2-5
D gene: TRBD1
V gene: TRBV7-9
CDR3 protein: CASSLIITGGQETQYF
CDR3 DNA: TGTGCCAGCAGCTTAATTATAACAGGGGGACAAGAGACCCAGTACTTC

J gene: TRBJ1-3
D gene: TRBD1
V gene: TRBV5-4
CDR3 protein: CASSQGDRRNTIYF
CDR3 DNA: TGTGCCAGCAGCCAGGGGGACAGACGAAACACCATATATTTT

J gene: TRBJ1-2
D gene: NA
V gene: TRBV29-1
CDR3 protein: CSVERTYNYGYTF
CDR3 DNA: TGCAGCGTTGAGAGGACATACAACTATGGCTACACCTTC

J gene: TRBJ2-1
D gene: TRBD2
V gene: TRBV19
CDR3 protein: CASSGRVSYNEQFF
CDR3 DNA: TGTGCCAGTAGCGGGAGGGTGTCCTACAATGAGCAGTTCTTC

J gene: TRBJ2-7
D gene: NA
V gene: TRBV6-1
CDR3 protein: CASSKRPLYEQYF
CDR3 DNA: TGTGCCAGCAGTAAGCGTCCACTTTACGAGCAGTACTTC

J gene: TRBJ1-1
D gene: NA
V gene: TRBV11-2
CDR3 protein: CASSSTGSAAEAFF
CDR3 DNA: TGTGCCAGCAGCTCCACCGGCTCGGCGGCTGAAGCTTTCTTT

J gene: TRBJ2-2
D gene: NA
V gene: TRBV10-2
CDR3 protein: CASSGQADTGELFF
CDR3 DNA: TGCGCCAGCAGTGGACAGGCCGACACCGGGGAGCTGTTTTTT

J gene: TRBJ2-5
D gene: NA
V gene: TRBV5-4
CDR3 protein: CASSLAGRDRFLQYF
CDR3 DNA: TGTGCCAGCAGCTTGGCTGGGAGGGACAGGTTCCTGCAGTACTTC

J gene: TRBJ1-2
D gene: NA
V gene: TRBV5-4
CDR3 protein: CASSLETTSGEPLYGYTF
CDR3 DNA: TGTGCCAGCAGCTTGGAGACTACTTCAGGGGAACCCTTGTATGGCTACACCTTC

J gene: TRBJ2-7
D gene: NA
V gene: TRBV9
CDR3 protein: CASSPWGDGSGRYEQYF
CDR3 DNA: TGTGCCAGCAGCCCGTGGGGGGACGGGAGCGGCCGATACGAGCAGTACTTC

J gene: TRBJ2-7
D gene: NA
V gene: TRBV18
CDR3 protein: CASSSGLYEQYF
CDR3 DNA: TGTGCCAGCTCTTCGGGTTTGTACGAGCAGTACTTC

J gene: TRBJ2-4
D gene: NA
V gene: TRBV4-3
CDR3 protein: CASSQFSGLAKNIQYF
CDR3 DNA: TGCGCCAGCAGCCAATTTTCCGGACTAGCCAAAAACATTCAGTACTTC

J gene: TRBJ1-4
D gene: NA
V gene: TRBV5-1
CDR3 protein: CASSQTGSTNEKLFF
CDR3 DNA: TGCGCCAGCAGCCAGACAGGCTCAACTAATGAAAAACTGTTTTTT

J gene: TRBJ1-3
D gene: NA
V gene: TRBV7-9
CDR3 protein: CAITQVSSGNTIYF
CDR3 DNA: TGTGCCATCACACAGGTTAGCTCTGGAAACACCATATATTTT